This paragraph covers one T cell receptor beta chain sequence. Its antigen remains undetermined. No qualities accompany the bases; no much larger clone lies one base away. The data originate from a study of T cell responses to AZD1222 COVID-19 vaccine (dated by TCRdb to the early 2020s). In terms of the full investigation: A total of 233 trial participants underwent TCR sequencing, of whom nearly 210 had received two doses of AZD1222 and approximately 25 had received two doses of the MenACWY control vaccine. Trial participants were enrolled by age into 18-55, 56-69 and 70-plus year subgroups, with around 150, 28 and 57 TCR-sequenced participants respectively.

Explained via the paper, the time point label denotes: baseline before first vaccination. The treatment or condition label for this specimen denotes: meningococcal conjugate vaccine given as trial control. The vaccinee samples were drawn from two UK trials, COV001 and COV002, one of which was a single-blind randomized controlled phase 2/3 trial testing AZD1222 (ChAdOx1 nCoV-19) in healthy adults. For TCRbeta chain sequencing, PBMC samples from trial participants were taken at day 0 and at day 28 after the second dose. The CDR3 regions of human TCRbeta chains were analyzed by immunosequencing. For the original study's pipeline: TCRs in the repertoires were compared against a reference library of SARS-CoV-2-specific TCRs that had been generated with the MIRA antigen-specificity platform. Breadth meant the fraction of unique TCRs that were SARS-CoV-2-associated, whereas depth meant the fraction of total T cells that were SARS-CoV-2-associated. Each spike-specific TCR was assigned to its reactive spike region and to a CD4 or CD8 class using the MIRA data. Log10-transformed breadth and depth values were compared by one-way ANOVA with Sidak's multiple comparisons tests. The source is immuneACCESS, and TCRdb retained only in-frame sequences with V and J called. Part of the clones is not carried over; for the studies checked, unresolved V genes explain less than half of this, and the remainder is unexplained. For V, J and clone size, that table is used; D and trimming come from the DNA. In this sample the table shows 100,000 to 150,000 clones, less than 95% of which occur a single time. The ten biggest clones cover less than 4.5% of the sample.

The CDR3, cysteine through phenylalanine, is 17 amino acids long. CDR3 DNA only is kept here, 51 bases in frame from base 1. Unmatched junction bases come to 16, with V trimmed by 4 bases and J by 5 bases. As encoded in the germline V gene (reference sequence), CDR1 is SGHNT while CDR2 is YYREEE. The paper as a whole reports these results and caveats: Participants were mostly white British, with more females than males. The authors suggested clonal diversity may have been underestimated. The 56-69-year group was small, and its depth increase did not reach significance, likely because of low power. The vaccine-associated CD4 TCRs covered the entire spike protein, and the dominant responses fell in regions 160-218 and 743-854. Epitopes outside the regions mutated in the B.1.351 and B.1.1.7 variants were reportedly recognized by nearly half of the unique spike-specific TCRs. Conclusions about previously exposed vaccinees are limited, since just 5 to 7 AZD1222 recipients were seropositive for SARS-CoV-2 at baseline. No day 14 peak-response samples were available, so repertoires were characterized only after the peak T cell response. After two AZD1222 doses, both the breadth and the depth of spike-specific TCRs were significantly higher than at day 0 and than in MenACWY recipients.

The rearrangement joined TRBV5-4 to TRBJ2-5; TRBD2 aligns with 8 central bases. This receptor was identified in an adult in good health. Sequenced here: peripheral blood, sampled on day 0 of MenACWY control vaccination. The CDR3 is CASSPGGRSGGRETQYF. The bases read TGTGCCAGCAGCCCCGGCGGGAGGTCGGGAGGGCGGGAGACCCAGTACTTC.